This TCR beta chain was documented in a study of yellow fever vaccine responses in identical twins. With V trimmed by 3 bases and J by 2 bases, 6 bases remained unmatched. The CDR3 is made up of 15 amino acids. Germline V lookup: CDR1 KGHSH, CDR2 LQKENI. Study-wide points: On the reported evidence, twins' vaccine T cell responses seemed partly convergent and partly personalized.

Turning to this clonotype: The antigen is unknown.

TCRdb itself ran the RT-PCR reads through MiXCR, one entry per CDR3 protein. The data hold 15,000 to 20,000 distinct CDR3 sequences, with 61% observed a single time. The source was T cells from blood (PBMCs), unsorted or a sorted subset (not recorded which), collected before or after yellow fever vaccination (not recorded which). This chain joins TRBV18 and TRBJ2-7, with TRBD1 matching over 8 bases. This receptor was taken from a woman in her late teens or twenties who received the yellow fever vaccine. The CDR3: CASSPGQGRPYEQYF. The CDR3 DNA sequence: TGTGCCAGCTCACCCGGACAGGGAAGACCCTACGAGCAGTACTTC. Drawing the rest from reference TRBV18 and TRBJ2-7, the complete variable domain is NAGVMQNPRHLVRRRGQEARLRCSPMKGHSHVYWYRQLPEEGLKFMVYLQKENIIDESGMPKERFSAEFPKEGPSILRIQQVVRGDSAAYFCASSPGQGRPYEQYFGPGTRLTVT.